Listed here are 4 T cell receptor beta chains from one sample, sequenced in a study of blood T cell repertoires in COVID-19. TCRdb's table, derived via immunoSEQ multiplex PCR, lists solely in-frame clones and lacks some. The sample lists over 60,000 clones, approximately 73% occurring once. The specimen sequenced was peripheral blood. These receptors were collected from a man aged 60 to 75 with COVID-19, enrolled during active disease.

The chain links TRBV6-5 to TRBJ1-1; 8 bases line up with TRBD1. This CDR3 comprises 12 residues. Germline CDR1 and CDR2: MNHEY and SVGAGI. V lost 8 bases, J lost 1 base, and 0 bases stayed unmatched. The CDR3, as DNA: TGTGCCAGCGGACAGGGGAACACTGAAGCTTTCTTT. Residues: CASGQGNTEAFF.

The rearrangement uses TRBV5-1 and TRBJ1-4; no reliable D call. The germline CDR1 and CDR2 sequences are SGHRS and YFSETQ. The CDR3 totals 15 residues. V was cut by 0 bases and J by 3 bases, with 9 bases left in between. The CDR3: CASSLEFYANEKLFF. The CDR3 nucleotides read TGCGCCAGCAGCTTGGAGTTCTACGCTAATGAAAAACTGTTTTTT.

Only one count was recorded for this clone. The chain combines TRBV3-1 (or the pseudogene TRBV3-2) with TRBJ1-1, with D unresolved. Germline V gene data show CDR1 as LGHDT and CDR2 as YNNKEL (reference sequence). Trimming stripped 3 bases from V and 0 bases from J, with 14 bases between. The CDR3 spans 16 residues. The CDR3 reads CASSQGELPMNTEAFF. The CDR3 DNA reads TGTGCCAGCAGCCAGGGAGAACTCCCGATGAACACTGAAGCTTTCTTT.

This rearrangement joins TRBV30 to TRBJ2-3, with 10 bases matching TRBD2. Per the germline V gene, CDR1 is GTSNPN and CDR2 is SVGIG (reference sequence). Trimming at V came to 2 bases and at J to 0 bases, leaving 5 bases not matched to a gene. The CDR3 covers 16 residues. DNA of the CDR3: TGTGCCTGGAGTCCTTCTAGCGGGGGAAGCACAGATACGCAGTATTTT. Amino acids: CAWSPSSGGSTDTQYF.